One and the same sample provided the 5 T cell receptor beta chains below, sequenced in a study of blood T cell repertoires in COVID-19. Only in-frame clones appear in the TCRdb table, and some are missing; sequencing was by immunoSEQ multiplex PCR. The sample has 150,000 to 200,000 clones; approximately 86% are singletons. The sequencing input was PBMCs or T cells enriched from blood (not recorded which). All receptors derive from a woman between 40 and 50 years old in a cohort exposed to, infected with or recovered from COVID-19 (not recorded which).

Here the CDR3 DNA reads TGTGCCAGCAGTTTATCCCTTGGACAGGGCAATGTTAACACCGGGGAGCTGTTTTTT. Translation gives CASSLSLGQGNVNTGELFF. The chain carries TRBV28 and TRBJ2-2, with 8 bases that match TRBD1. The CDR3 is 19 residues long. V lost 1 base and J lost 2; bases outside the gene matches: 12. The germline gives CDR1 MDHEN, CDR2 SYDVKM.

The table lists this clone with a count of one. The CDR3 nucleotides are TGTGCCACCAGTGATGGACAGGGCCCTAACTATGGCTACACCTTC. Amino acid sequence: CATSDGQGPNYGYTF. The chain recombines TRBV24-1 with TRBJ1-2; TRBD1 matches at 8 bases. This CDR3 comprises 15 residues. J lost 0 bases, V lost 3 bases, and 2 bases had no gene match. The V gene's germline CDR1 is KGHDR and CDR2 SFDVKD.

The chain uses TRBV4-1 and TRBJ2-7, with TRBD2 matching over 9 bases. Germline lookup yields CDR1 MGHRA and CDR2 YSYEKL. The CDR3 contains 17 residues. The trim removed 5 bases at V and 2 bases at J, leaving 13 bases unmatched. CDR3 DNA: TGCGCCAGCAGCTACAAGACTTCTAGCGGGGCTGCCTACGAGCAGTACTTC. It is translated as CASSYKTSSGAAYEQYF.

The V call is TRBV27, the J call TRBJ2-2; TRBD1 aligns across 12 bases. Germline-derived CDR1 and CDR2 are MNHEY and SMNVEV (reference sequence). The CDR3 length is 18 residues. V was pared by 1 base and J by 5 bases, with 8 bases of the junction left unmatched. CDR3 amino acids: CASSLFLGTGGWTGELFF. CDR3 bases: TGTGCCAGCAGTTTATTTTTGGGGACAGGGGGCTGGACCGGGGAGCTGTTTTTT.

The CDR3 here is CASSPTGLAVNYNEQFF. Written as DNA, the CDR3 is TGTGCCAGCTCACCGACGGGACTAGCGGTTAACTACAATGAGCAGTTCTTC. The V and J genes are TRBV18 and TRBJ2-1, with TRBD2 matching over 11 bases. The V segment lost 3 bases and the J segment 3 bases; nucleotides outside the gene matches: 7. In germline, CDR1 is KGHSH, CDR2 LQKENI. The CDR3 extends over 17 amino acids.